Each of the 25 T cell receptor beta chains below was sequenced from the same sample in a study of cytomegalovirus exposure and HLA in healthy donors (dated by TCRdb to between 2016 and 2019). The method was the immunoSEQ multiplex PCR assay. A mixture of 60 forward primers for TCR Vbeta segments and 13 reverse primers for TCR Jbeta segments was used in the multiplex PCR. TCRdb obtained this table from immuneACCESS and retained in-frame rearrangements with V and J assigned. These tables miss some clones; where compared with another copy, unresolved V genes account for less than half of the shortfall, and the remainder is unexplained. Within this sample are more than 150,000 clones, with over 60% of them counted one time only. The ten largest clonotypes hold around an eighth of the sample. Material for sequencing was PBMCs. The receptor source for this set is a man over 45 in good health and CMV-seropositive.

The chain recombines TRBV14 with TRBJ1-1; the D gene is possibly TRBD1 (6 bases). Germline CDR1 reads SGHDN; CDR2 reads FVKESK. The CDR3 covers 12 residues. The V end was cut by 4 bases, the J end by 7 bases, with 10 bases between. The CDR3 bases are TGTGCCAGCAGCCTATACAGGGATGAAGCTTTCTTT. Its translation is CASSLYRDEAFF. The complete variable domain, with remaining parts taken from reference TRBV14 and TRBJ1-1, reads EAGVTQFPSHSVIEKGQTVTLRCDPISGHDNLYWYRRVMGKEIKFLLHFVKESKQDESGMPNNRFLAERTGGTYSTLKVQPAELEDSGVYFCASSLYRDEAFFGQGTRLTVV.

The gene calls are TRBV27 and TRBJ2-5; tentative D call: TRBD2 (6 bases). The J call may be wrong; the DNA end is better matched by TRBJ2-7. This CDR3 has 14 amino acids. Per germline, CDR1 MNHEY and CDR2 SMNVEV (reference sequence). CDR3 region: CASSLWGDSYEQYF. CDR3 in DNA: TGTGCCAGCAGTTTATGGGGGGACTCCTACGAGCAGTACTTC.

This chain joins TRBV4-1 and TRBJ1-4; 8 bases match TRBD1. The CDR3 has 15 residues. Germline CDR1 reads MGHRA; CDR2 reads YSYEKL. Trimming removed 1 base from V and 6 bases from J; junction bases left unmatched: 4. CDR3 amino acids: CASSQGTGSHEKLFF. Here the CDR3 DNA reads TGCGCCAGCAGCCAAGGGACAGGGAGTCATGAAAAACTGTTTTTT.

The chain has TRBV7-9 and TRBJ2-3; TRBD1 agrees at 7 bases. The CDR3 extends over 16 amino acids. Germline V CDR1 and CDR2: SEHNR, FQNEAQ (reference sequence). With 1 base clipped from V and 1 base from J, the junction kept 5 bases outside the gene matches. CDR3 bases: TGTGCCAGCAGCTTAGGACAGGGTGACCGCACAGATACGCAGTATTTT. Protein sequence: CASSLGQGDRTDTQYF. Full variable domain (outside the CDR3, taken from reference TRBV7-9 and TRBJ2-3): DTGVSQNPRHKITKRGQNVTFRCDPISEHNRLYWYRQTLGQGPEFLTYFQNEAQLEKSRLLSDRFSAERPKGSFSTLEIQRTEQGDSAMYLCASSLGQGDRTDTQYFGPGTRLTVL.

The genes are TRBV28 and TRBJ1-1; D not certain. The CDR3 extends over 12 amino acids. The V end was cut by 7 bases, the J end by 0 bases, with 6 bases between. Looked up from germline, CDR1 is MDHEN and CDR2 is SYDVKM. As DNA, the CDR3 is TGTGCCAGCACCCTTATGAACACTGAAGCTTTCTTT. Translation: CASTLMNTEAFF.

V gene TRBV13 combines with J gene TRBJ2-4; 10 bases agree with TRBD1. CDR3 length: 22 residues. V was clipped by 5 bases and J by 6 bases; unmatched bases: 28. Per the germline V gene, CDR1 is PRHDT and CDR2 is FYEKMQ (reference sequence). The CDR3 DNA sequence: TGTGCCAGCAGCCATCTCCCGGGACAGGGGAGTTTAGGCAGAATTCGGCTAAACATTCAGTACTTC. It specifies CASSHLPGQGSLGRIRLNIQYF.

Here the CDR3 reads CASSTDTATGTQYF. DNA for the CDR3: TGTGCCAGCAGCACGGACACCGCGACGGGGACCCAGTACTTC. The V call is TRBV9, the J call TRBJ2-5; D might be TRBD1 (5 bases). The CDR3 spans 14 residues. The germline V gene encodes CDR1 SGDLS and CDR2 YYNGEE. Trimming removed 4 bases from V and 7 bases from J, with 17 bases in between.

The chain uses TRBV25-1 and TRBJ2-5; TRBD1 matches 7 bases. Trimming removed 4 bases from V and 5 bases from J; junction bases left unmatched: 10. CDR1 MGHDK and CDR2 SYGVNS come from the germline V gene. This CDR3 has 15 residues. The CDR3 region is CASSAHKGAEETQYF. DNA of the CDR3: TGTGCCAGCAGTGCCCATAAGGGGGCCGAGGAGACCCAGTACTTC.

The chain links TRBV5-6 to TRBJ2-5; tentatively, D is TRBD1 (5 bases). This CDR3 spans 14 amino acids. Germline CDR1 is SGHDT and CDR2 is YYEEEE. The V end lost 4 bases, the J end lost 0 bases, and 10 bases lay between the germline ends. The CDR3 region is CASSPAGHQETQYF. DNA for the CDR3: TGTGCCAGCAGCCCCGCAGGGCACCAAGAGACCCAGTACTTC.

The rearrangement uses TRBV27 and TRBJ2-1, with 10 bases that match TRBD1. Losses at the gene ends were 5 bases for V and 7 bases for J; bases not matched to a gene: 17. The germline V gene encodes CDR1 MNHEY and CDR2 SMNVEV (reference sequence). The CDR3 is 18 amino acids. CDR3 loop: CASSRLVRRQGARNEQFF. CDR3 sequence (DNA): TGTGCCAGCAGTCGACTTGTTAGGAGACAGGGGGCAAGGAATGAGCAGTTCTTC.

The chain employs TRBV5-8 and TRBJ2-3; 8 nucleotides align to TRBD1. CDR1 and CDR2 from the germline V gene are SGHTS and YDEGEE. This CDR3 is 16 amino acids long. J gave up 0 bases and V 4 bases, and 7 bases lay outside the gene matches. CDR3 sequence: CASSKGQGYSTDTQYF. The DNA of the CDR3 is TGTGCCAGCAGCAAAGGACAGGGCTATAGCACAGATACGCAGTATTTT.

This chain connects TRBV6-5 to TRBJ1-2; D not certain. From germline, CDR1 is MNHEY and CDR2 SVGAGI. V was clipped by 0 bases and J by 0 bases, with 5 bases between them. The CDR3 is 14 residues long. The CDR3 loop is CASSYSPANYGYTF. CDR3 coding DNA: TGTGCCAGCAGTTACTCCCCGGCTAACTATGGCTACACCTTC.

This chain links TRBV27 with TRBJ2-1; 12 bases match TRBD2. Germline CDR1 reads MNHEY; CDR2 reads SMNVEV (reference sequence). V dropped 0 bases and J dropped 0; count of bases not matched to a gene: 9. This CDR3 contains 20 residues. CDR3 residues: CASSLSVLAGGRSSYNEQFF. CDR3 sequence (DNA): TGTGCCAGCAGTTTATCGGTACTAGCGGGGGGTCGAAGCTCCTACAATGAGCAGTTCTTC.

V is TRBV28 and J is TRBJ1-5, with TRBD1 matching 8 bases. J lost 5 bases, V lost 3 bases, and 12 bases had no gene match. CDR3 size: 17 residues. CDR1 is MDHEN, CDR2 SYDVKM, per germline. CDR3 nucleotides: TGTGCCAGCAGTTTGGGCCCGGAGACAGGGGACGATCAGCCCCAGCATTTT. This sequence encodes CASSLGPETGDDQPQHF.

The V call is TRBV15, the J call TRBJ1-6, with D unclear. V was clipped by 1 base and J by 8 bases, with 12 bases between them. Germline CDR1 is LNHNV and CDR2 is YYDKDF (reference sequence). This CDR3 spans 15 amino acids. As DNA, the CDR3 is TGTGCCACCAGCAGAGTTGACCTAGGCGATTCACCCCTCCACTTT. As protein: CATSRVDLGDSPLHF.

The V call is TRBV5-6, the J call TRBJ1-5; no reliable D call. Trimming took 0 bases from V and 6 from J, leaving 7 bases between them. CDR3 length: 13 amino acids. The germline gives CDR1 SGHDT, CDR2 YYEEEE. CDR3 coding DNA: TGTGCCAGCAGCTTGGGAGGGTCTCAGCCCCAGCATTTT. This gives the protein CASSLGGSQPQHF. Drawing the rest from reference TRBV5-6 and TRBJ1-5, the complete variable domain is DAGVTQSPTHLIKTRGQQVTLRCSPKSGHDTVSWYQQALGQGPQFIFQYYEEEERQRGNFPDRFSGHQFPNYSSELNVNALLLGDSALYLCASSLGGSQPQHFGDGTRLSIL.

The CDR3 loop reads CASAITGADTQYF. The CDR3 bases are TGTGCCAGTGCTATCACAGGGGCAGATACGCAGTATTTT. The chain links TRBV19 to TRBJ2-3; 7 nucleotides agree with TRBD1. The J segment lost 4 bases and the V segment lost 8 bases, leaving 6 bases of the junction unmatched. Germline loops: CDR1 LNHDA, CDR2 SQIVND (reference sequence). The CDR3 contains 13 residues.

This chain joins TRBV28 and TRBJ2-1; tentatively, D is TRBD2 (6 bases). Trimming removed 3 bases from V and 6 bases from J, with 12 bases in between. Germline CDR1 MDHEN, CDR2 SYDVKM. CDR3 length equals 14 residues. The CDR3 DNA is TGTGCCAGCAGTTTTAGCGGAGCCAGCAATGAGCAGTTCTTC. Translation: CASSFSGASNEQFF. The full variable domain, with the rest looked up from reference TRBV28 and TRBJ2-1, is DVKVTQSSRYLVKRTGEKVFLECVQDMDHENMFWYRQDPGLGLRLIYFSYDVKMKEKGDIPEGYSVSREKKERFSLILESASTNQTSMYLCASSFSGASNEQFFGPGTRLTVL.

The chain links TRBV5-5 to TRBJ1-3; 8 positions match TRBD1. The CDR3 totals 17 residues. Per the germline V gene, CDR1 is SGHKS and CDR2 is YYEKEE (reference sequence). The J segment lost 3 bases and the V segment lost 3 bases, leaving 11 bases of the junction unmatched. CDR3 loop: CASSSRTGNGVGNTIYF. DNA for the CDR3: TGTGCCAGCAGCTCCAGGACAGGGAACGGTGTTGGAAACACCATATATTTT. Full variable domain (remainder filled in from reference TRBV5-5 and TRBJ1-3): DAGVTQSPTHLIKTRGQQVTLRCSPISGHKSVSWYQQVLGQGPQFIFQYYEKEERGRGNFPDRFSARQFPNYSSELNVNALLLGDSALYLCASSSRTGNGVGNTIYFGEGSWLTVV.

CDR3 region: CASKEVTLETQYF. CDR3 nucleotides: TGTGCCAGCAAGGAGGTGACCTTGGAGACCCAGTACTTC. V and J are TRBV6-1 and TRBJ2-5; the D gene is possibly TRBD2 (5 bases). Trimming left V 7 bases short and J 5 bases short, with 14 bases between. The CDR3 runs to 13 residues. Germline values: CDR1 MNHNS, CDR2 SASEGT.

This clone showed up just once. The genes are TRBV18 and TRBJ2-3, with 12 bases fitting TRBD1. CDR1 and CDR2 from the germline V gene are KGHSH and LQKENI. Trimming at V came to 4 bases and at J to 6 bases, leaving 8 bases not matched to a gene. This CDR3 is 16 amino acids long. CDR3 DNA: TGTGCCAGCTCACAAACCGGGACAGGGGGCGCGGATACGCAGTATTTT. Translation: CASSQTGTGGADTQYF.

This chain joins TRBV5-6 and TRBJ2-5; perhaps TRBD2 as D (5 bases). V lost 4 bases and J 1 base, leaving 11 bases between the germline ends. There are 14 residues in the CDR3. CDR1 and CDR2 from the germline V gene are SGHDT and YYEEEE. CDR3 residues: CASSPPGSQETQYF. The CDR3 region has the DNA TGTGCCAGCAGCCCGCCGGGATCCCAAGAGACCCAGTACTTC.

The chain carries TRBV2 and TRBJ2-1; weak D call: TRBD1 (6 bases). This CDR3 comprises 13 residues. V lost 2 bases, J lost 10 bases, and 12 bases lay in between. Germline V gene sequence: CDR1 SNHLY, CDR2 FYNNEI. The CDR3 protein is CASSEHRADEQFF. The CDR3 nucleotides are TGTGCCAGCAGTGAACACAGGGCGGACGAGCAGTTCTTC.

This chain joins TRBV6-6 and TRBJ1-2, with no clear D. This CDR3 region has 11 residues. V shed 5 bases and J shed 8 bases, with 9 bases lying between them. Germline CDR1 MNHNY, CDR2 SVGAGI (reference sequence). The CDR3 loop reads CASSPGEGYTF. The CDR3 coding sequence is TGTGCCAGCAGTCCCGGTGAGGGCTACACCTTC.

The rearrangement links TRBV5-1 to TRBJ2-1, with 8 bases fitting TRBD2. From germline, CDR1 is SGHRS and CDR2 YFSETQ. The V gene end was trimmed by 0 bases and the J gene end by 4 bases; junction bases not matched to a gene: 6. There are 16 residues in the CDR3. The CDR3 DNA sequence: TGCGCCAGCAGCTTGGAGGCGGCGGGGGGATACAATGAGCAGTTCTTC. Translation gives CASSLEAAGGYNEQFF.